One and the same sample provided the 22 T cell receptor beta chains below, sequenced in a study of blood T cell repertoires in COVID-19. Produced via immunoSEQ multiplex PCR; TCRdb's table is partial and in-frame only. The data show 10,000 to 14,000 clones, approximately 88% seen once. Sequencing was carried out using peripheral blood. The origin of the receptors is a human donor in a cohort sampled during active COVID-19.

This chain links TRBV5-4 with TRBJ1-1, with 9 bases matching TRBD1. This CDR3 is 15 amino acids long. Trimming removed 3 bases from V and 0 bases from J; junction bases left unmatched: 3. CDR1 SGHNT and CDR2 YYREEE come from the germline V gene (reference sequence). CDR3 amino acids: CASSWGQGLNTEAFF. DNA for the CDR3: TGTGCCAGCAGCTGGGGACAGGGCTTGAACACTGAAGCTTTCTTT. The full variable domain, its missing parts supplied by reference TRBV5-4 and TRBJ1-1, is ETGVTQSPTHLIKTRGQQVTLRCSSQSGHNTVSWYQQALGQGPQFIFQYYREEENGRGNFPPRFSGLQFPNYSSELNVNALELDDSALYLCASSWGQGLNTEAFFGQGTRLTVV.

The gene calls are TRBV7-9 and TRBJ2-3; TRBD1 matches at 7 bases. Per the germline V gene, CDR1 is SEHNR and CDR2 is FQNEAQ (reference sequence). The junction had 14 bases not matched to a gene; V was cut back by 4 bases and J by 4 bases. CDR3 length: 17 amino acids. The DNA for the CDR3 is TGTGCCAGCAGCTCCCTCACGGACAGGTCCCCCCCAGATACGCAGTATTTT. This encodes CASSSLTDRSPPDTQYF.

V and J are TRBV10-2 and TRBJ1-2; D remains unclear. Germline values: CDR1 WSHSY, CDR2 SAAADI. V shed 3 bases and J shed 6 bases, with 11 bases lying between them. This CDR3 is built from 13 residues. The CDR3 loop reads CASSERGWHGYTF. DNA of the CDR3: TGCGCCAGCAGTGAAAGAGGGTGGCATGGCTACACCTTC.

This rearrangement joins TRBV4-1 to TRBJ2-1, with D perhaps matching TRBD2 (7 bases). The CDR3 loop spans 17 amino acids. Per germline, CDR1 MGHRA and CDR2 YSYEKL. Trimming cost V 1 base and J 8 bases, with 21 bases left between them. CDR3 protein: CASSQVPFLRGGDEQFF. DNA of the CDR3: TGCGCCAGCAGCCAAGTACCTTTCTTGAGGGGGGGCGATGAGCAGTTCTTC.

V and J are TRBV20-1 and TRBJ1-5, with 9 bases matching TRBD1. The V segment lost 3 bases and the J segment 0 bases; nucleotides outside the gene matches: 3. This CDR3 region has 15 residues. Germline V gene lookup returns CDR1 DFQATT and CDR2 SNEGSKA (reference sequence). The DNA of the CDR3 is TGCAGTGCTAGTGAGGGACAGGGTAGCAATCAGCCCCAGCATTTT. This translates into CSASEGQGSNQPQHF.

The chain has TRBV11-2 and TRBJ1-5; TRBD1 matches 7 bases. This CDR3 contains 14 residues. Looked up from germline, CDR1 is SGHAT and CDR2 is FQNNGV. Trimming cost V 5 bases and J 7 bases; bases outside gene matches: 8. Here the CDR3 DNA reads TGTGCCAGCAGCCCTCACGACAGGGACCAGCCCCAGCATTTT. This gives the protein CASSPHDRDQPQHF.

CDR3 in amino acids: CASSTPGGQRDEQFF. CDR3 nucleotides: TGTGCCAGCAGCACCCCGGGGGGCCAGCGGGATGAGCAGTTCTTC. The chain joins TRBV25-1 to TRBJ2-1, with D possibly TRBD2 on 7 matching bases. Germline V gene data show CDR1 as MGHDK and CDR2 as SYGVNS. The CDR3 contains 15 residues. The germline V and J ends were trimmed by 6 bases and 8 bases, with 20 bases remaining between them.

This clone was recorded only once. This chain joins TRBV2 and TRBJ1-1, with TRBD1 as a possible D gene (6 bases). The CDR3 has 14 residues. Germline CDR1 reads SNHLY; CDR2 reads FYNNEI. With 6 bases removed from V and 1 base from J, the gap between germline ends came to 12 bases. CDR3 protein: CASSDRTANTEAFF. The CDR3 coding sequence is TGTGCCAGCAGCGACAGGACAGCGAACACTGAAGCTTTCTTT.

The V and J genes are TRBV6-5 and TRBJ2-5; 12 bases line up with TRBD1. There are 15 residues in the CDR3. V shed 2 bases, J shed 4 bases, and the junction held 2 bases outside the gene matches. In germline, CDR1 is MNHEY, CDR2 SVGAGI. CDR3 sequence (DNA): TGTGCCAGCAGTTACCGGGACAGGGGGCGAGAGACCCAGTACTTC. It translates to CASSYRDRGRETQYF.

This clone was recorded only once. V and J are TRBV10-3 and TRBJ2-7, with TRBD1 matching over 9 bases. The CDR3 has 15 amino acids. CDR1 and CDR2 (germline): ENHRY, SYGVKD. With V trimmed by 7 bases and J by 2 bases, 9 bases remained unmatched. This CDR3 reads CAIKLTGGETYEQYF. For the CDR3, the DNA is TGTGCCATCAAACTCACAGGGGGCGAAACCTACGAGCAGTACTTC.

V gene TRBV19 combines with J gene TRBJ1-4, with D unclear. CDR3 size: 13 residues. V was shortened by 1 base and J by 5 bases, with 5 bases between the two germline ends. Germline CDR1 and CDR2: LNHDA and SQIVND (reference sequence). CDR3 sequence: CASSIALNEKLFF. As DNA, the CDR3 is TGTGCCAGTAGTATAGCCCTAAATGAAAAACTGTTTTTT.

This sequence joins TRBV5-4 and TRBJ1-4; D may be TRBD1 (6 bases). This CDR3 comprises 15 residues. CDR1 is SGHNT and CDR2 is YYREEE in the germline V gene (reference sequence). The V end was cut by 5 bases, the J end by 5 bases, with 16 bases between. CDR3 residues: CASSVAQTGNEKLFF. The CDR3, as DNA: TGTGCCAGCAGTGTTGCGCAGACAGGAAATGAAAAACTGTTTTTT.

V and J are TRBV5-6 and TRBJ1-5; tentative D call: TRBD1 (5 bases). V lost 4 bases, J lost 7 bases, and 18 bases lay in between. This CDR3 is 15 amino acids long. Germline lookup yields CDR1 SGHDT and CDR2 YYEEEE. CDR3 nucleotides: TGTGCCAGCAGCATTACCCCGGGGGGTAGCCAGCCCCAGCATTTT. It translates to CASSITPGGSQPQHF.

V gene TRBV5-4 combines with J gene TRBJ1-2, with a weak D call TRBD1 (5 bases). Germline lookup yields CDR1 SGHNT and CDR2 YYREEE (reference sequence). Trimming removed 2 bases from V and 4 bases from J, with 12 bases in between. The CDR3 is 14 residues long. The CDR3 spells CASSLKGEPYGYTF. The CDR3 DNA is TGTGCCAGCAGCTTAAAAGGGGAACCCTATGGCTACACCTTC.

The chain has TRBV6-5 and TRBJ1-1; the D is unclear. V was cut by 4 bases and J by 0 bases, with 6 bases left in between. Per germline, CDR1 MNHEY and CDR2 SVGAGI. This CDR3 contains 13 residues. The CDR3 here is CASSFTLNTEAFF. In DNA, the CDR3 is TGTGCCAGCAGTTTTACACTGAACACTGAAGCTTTCTTT.

The chain joins TRBV19 to TRBJ2-3; a weak D match, TRBD1 (7 bases). CDR3 size: 17 residues. Germline values: CDR1 LNHDA, CDR2 SQIVND (reference sequence). Trimming removed 6 bases at V and 1 base at J, with 20 bases between. The CDR3 protein is CASSSPTGRDGTDTQYF. The CDR3 DNA is TGTGCCAGTAGCTCACCGACAGGGCGGGATGGCACAGATACGCAGTATTTT.

The CDR3 loop reads CASTFQFGGPYEQYF. The CDR3 DNA reads as TGTGCCAGTACCTTCCAGTTCGGGGGTCCCTACGAGCAGTACTTC. The rearrangement uses TRBV19 and TRBJ2-7, with D perhaps matching TRBD2 (6 bases). Trimming removed 7 bases from V and 2 bases from J, with 18 bases in between. From germline, CDR1 is LNHDA and CDR2 SQIVND (reference sequence). The CDR3 spans 15 residues.

V gene TRBV2 combines with J gene TRBJ1-6; D gene ambiguous. V dropped 4 bases and J dropped 11 bases, with 9 bases sitting between them. Looked up from germline, CDR1 is SNHLY and CDR2 is FYNNEI. The CDR3 is made up of 12 amino acids. For the CDR3, the DNA is TGTGCCAGCAGTGGAGGTCAGACACCCCTCCACTTT. Translation gives CASSGGQTPLHF.

CDR3 protein: CASSPSLNGYTF. DNA of the CDR3: TGTGCCAGCTCACCAAGCCTCAATGGCTACACCTTC. The chain carries TRBV18 and TRBJ1-2, with D unclear. The CDR3 covers 12 residues. From germline, CDR1 is KGHSH and CDR2 LQKENI. Trimming left V 2 bases short and J 6 bases short, with 7 bases between.

The chain is built from TRBV19 and TRBJ2-1; 11 nucleotides line up with TRBD1. V shed 1 base and J 9 bases; nucleotides not matched to a gene: 8. The V gene's germline CDR1 is LNHDA and CDR2 SQIVND (reference sequence). The CDR3 has 16 amino acids. CDR3 residues: CASSIGVDRGQGEQFF. In nucleotides, the CDR3 is TGTGCCAGTAGTATAGGAGTGGACAGGGGGCAGGGTGAGCAGTTCTTC.

This clone came up a few times. The CDR3 DNA sequence: TGTGCCAGCAGTTACCCGGGACAGGGGGTAACTGAAGCTTTCTTT. It is translated as CASSYPGQGVTEAFF. The chain is built from TRBV6-6 and TRBJ1-1; TRBD1 agrees at 11 bases. This CDR3 contains 15 residues. Germline lookup yields CDR1 MNHNY and CDR2 SVGAGI (reference sequence). The J segment lost 5 bases and the V segment lost 2 bases, leaving 4 bases of the junction unmatched.

CDR3 DNA sequence: TGTGCCAGCAGTGAATGGAGCGGGTACGAGCAGTACTTC. Its protein is CASSEWSGYEQYF. The chain recombines TRBV25-1 with TRBJ2-7; the D gene is possibly TRBD2 (6 bases). The V end was cut by 1 base, the J end by 4 bases, with 8 bases between. The CDR3 spans 13 residues. Germline V gene data show CDR1 as MGHDK and CDR2 as SYGVNS.